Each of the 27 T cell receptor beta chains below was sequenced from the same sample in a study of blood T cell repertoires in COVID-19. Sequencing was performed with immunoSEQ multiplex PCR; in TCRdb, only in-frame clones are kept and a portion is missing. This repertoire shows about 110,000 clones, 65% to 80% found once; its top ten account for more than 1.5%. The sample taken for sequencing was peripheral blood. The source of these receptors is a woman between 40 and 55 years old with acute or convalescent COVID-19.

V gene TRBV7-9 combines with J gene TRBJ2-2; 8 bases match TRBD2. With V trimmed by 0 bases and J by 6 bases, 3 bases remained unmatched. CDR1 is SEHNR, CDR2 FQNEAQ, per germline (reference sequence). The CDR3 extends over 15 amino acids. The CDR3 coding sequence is TGTGCCAGCAGCTTAGCGAGCGGGAGTCCCGGGGAGCTGTTTTTT. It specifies CASSLASGSPGELFF.

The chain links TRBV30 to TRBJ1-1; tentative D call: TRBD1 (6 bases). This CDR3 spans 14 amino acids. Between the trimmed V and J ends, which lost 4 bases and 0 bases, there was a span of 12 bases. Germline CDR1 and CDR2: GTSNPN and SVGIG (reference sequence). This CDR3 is CAWTPDSLNTEAFF. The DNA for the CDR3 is TGTGCCTGGACTCCGGACAGCTTGAACACTGAAGCTTTCTTT.

The CDR3 region has the DNA TGTGCCAGCAGCCTAGCGGGGCCGAACACAGATACGCAGTATTTT. It encodes CASSLAGPNTDTQYF. The J gene is TRBJ2-3, the V gene TRBV6-5; 9 nucleotides align to TRBD2. Per germline, CDR1 MNHEY and CDR2 SVGAGI. The junction had 6 bases not matched to a gene; V was cut back by 6 bases and J by 2 bases. The CDR3 extends over 15 amino acids.

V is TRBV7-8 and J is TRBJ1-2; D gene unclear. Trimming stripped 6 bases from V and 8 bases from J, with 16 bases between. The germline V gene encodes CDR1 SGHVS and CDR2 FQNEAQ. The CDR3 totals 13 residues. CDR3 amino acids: CASSSHRLGGYTF. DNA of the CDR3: TGTGCCAGCAGTTCACACCGGCTGGGCGGCTACACCTTC.

For the CDR3, the DNA is TGTGCCAGCAGTTACACCGGAGGGAACACTGAAGCTTTCTTT. Translating it yields CASSYTGGNTEAFF. The V and J genes are TRBV6-6 and TRBJ1-1; D is unclear. The germline V gene has CDR1 MNHNY and CDR2 SVGAGI (reference sequence). The CDR3 contains 14 residues. Trimming pared 2 bases from V and 1 base from J, leaving 8 bases between.

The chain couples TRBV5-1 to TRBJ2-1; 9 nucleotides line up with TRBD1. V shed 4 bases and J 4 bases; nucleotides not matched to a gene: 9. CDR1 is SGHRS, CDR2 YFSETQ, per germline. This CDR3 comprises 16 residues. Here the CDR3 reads CASSPAPDRGYNEQFF. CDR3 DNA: TGCGCCAGCAGCCCCGCCCCGGACAGGGGATACAATGAGCAGTTCTTC.

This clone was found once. The CDR3 DNA is TGTGCCAGCAGTTTCGCTACTGGAAACACCATATATTTT. This gives the protein CASSFATGNTIYF. This chain links TRBV28 with TRBJ1-3; D is uncertain. Germline assignment: CDR1 MDHEN and CDR2 SYDVKM. The CDR3 runs 13 residues. V lost 3 bases and J lost 2, with 5 bases in between. The full variable domain, rest sourced from reference TRBV28 and TRBJ1-3, is DVKVTQSSRYLVKRTGEKVFLECVQDMDHENMFWYRQDPGLGLRLIYFSYDVKMKEKGDIPEGYSVSREKKERFSLILESASTNQTSMYLCASSFATGNTIYFGEGSWLTVV.

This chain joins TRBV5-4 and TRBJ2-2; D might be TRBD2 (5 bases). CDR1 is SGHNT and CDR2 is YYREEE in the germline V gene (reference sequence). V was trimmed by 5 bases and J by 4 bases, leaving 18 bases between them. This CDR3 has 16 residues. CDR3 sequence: CASSRDRARGTGELFF. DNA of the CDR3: TGTGCCAGCAGTCGCGATAGGGCTCGGGGCACCGGGGAGCTGTTTTTT.

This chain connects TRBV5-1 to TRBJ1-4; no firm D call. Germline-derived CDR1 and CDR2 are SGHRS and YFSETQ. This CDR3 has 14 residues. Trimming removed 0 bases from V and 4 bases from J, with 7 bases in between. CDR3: CASSLDSGNEKLFF. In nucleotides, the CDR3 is TGCGCCAGCAGCTTGGACAGTGGTAATGAAAAACTGTTTTTT.

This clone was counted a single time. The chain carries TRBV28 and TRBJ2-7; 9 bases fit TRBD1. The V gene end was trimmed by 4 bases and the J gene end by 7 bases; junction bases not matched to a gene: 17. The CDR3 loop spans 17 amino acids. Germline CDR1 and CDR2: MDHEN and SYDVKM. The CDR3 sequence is CASSSGQGGATTKEQYF. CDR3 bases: TGTGCCAGCAGTTCGGGACAGGGAGGGGCTACTACTAAGGAGCAGTACTTC.

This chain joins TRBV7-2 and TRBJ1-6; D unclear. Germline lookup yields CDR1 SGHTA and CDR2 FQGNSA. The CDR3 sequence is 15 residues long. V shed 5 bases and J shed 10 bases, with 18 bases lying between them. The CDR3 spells CASSPDFWVSSPLHF. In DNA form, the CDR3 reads TGTGCCAGCAGCCCGGACTTTTGGGTCAGCTCACCCCTCCACTTT.

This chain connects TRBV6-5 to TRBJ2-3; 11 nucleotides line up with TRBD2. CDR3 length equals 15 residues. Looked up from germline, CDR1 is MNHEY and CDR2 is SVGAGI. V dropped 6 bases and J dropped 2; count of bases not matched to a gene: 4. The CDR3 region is CASSLAGGNTDTQYF. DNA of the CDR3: TGTGCCAGCAGCCTAGCGGGGGGTAACACAGATACGCAGTATTTT.

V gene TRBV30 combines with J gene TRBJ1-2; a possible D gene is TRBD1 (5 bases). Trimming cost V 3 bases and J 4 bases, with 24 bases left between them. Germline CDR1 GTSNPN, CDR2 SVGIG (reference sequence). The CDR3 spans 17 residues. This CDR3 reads CAWRGDGGKISPYGYTF. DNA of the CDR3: TGTGCCTGGAGGGGGGACGGGGGGAAAATTAGTCCCTATGGCTACACCTTC.

The CDR3 protein is CASSLGFGTEAFF. DNA of the CDR3: TGTGCCAGCAGCTTAGGATTCGGGACTGAAGCTTTCTTT. The chain combines TRBV11-3 with TRBJ1-1; no firm D call. Germline CDR1 is SGHNT and CDR2 is YENEEA. The CDR3 runs to 13 residues. Trimming took off 1 base at V and 5 bases at J, with 8 bases between the two ends. Filled out from reference TRBV11-3 and TRBJ1-1, the complete variable domain reads EAGVVQSPRYKIIEKKQPVAFWCNPISGHNTLYWYLQNLGQGPELLIRYENEEAVDDSQLPKDRFSAERLKGVDSTLKIQPAELGDSAVYLCASSLGFGTEAFFGQGTRLTVV.

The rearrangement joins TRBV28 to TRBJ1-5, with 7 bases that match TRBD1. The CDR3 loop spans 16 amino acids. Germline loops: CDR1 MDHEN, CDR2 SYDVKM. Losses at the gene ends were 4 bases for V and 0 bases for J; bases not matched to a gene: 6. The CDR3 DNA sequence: TGTGCCAGCAGTTGGACAGGAGCCCATAGCAATCAGCCCCAGCATTTT. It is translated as CASSWTGAHSNQPQHF.

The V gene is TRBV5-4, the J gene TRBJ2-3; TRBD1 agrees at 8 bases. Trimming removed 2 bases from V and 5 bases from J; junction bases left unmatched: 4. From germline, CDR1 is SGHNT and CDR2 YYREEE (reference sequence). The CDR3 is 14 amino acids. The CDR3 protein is CASSLTGGRDTQYF. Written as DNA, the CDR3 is TGTGCCAGCAGCTTAACAGGGGGGAGAGATACGCAGTATTTT.

CDR3 DNA sequence: TGCGCCAGCTCGAGGGGACGGGGGGCCACAGATACGCAGTATTTT. It translates to CASSRGRGATDTQYF. The chain links TRBV5-1 to TRBJ2-3, with a weak D call TRBD2 (7 bases). The CDR3 has 15 amino acids. The germline V gene encodes CDR1 SGHRS and CDR2 YFSETQ. V was trimmed by 7 bases and J by 2 bases, leaving 17 bases between them.

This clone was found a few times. CDR3 protein: CASSQEGGGRGEKLFF. The CDR3 nucleotides read TGTGCCAGCAGCCAAGAGGGCGGGGGCCGCGGTGAAAAACTGTTTTTT. V usage is TRBV3-1 (or the pseudogene TRBV3-2) and J usage is TRBJ1-4, with D tentatively TRBD1 (6 bases). V dropped 0 bases and J dropped 7 bases, with 15 bases sitting between them. CDR3 length equals 16 residues. Per germline, CDR1 LGHDT and CDR2 YNNKEL (reference sequence).

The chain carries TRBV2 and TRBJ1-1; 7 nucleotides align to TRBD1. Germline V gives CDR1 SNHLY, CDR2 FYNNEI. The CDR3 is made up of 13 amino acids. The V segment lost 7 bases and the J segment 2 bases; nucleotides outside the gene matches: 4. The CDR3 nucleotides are TGTGCCAGCAAGGGACAGTATAACACTGAAGCTTTCTTT. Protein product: CASKGQYNTEAFF.

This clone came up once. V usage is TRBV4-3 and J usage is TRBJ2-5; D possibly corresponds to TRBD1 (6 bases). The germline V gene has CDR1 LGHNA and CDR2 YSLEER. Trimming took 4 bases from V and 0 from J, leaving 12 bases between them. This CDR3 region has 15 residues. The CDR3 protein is CASSRLTGYQETQYF. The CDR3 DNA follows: TGCGCCAGCAGCCGCTTAACAGGGTACCAAGAGACCCAGTACTTC.

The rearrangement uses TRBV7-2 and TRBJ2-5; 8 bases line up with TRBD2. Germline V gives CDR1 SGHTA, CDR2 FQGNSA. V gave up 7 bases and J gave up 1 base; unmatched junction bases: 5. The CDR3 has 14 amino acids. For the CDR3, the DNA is TGTGCCAGCATCCCCGGGGGGGGCCAAGAGACCCAGTACTTC. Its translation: CASIPGGGQETQYF.

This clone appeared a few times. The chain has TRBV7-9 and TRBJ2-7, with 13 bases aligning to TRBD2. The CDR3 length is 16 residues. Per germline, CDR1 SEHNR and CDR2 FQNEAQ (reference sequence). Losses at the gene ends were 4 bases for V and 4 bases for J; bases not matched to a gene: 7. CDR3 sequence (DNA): TGTGCCAGCAGCTCTACTAGCGGGGGGGCCTCTTACGAGCAGTACTTC. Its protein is CASSSTSGGASYEQYF.

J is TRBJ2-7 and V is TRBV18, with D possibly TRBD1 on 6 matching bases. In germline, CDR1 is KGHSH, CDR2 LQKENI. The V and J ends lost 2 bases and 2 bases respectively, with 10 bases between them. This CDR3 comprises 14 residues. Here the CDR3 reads CASSPGAGAYEQYF. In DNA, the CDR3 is TGTGCCAGCTCACCAGGGGCAGGGGCCTACGAGCAGTACTTC. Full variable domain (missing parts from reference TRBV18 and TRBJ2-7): NAGVMQNPRHLVRRRGQEARLRCSPMKGHSHVYWYRQLPEEGLKFMVYLQKENIIDESGMPKERFSAEFPKEGPSILRIQQVVRGDSAAYFCASSPGAGAYEQYFGPGTRLTVT.

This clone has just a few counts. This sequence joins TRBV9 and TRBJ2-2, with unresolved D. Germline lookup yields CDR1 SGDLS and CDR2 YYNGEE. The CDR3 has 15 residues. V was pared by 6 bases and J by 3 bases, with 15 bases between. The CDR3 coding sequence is TGTGCCAGCACGGGTGGCCCTTGGGACACCGGGGAGCTGTTTTTT. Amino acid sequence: CASTGGPWDTGELFF. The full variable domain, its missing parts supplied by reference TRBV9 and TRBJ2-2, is DSGVTQTPKHLITATGQRVTLRCSPRSGDLSVYWYQQSLDQGLQFLIQYYNGEERAKGNILERFSAQQFPDLHSELNLSSLELGDSALYFCASTGGPWDTGELFFGEGSRLTVL.

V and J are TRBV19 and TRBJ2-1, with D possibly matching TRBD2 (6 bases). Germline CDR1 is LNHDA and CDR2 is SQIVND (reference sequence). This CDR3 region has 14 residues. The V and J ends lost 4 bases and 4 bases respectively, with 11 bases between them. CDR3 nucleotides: TGTGCCAGTAGTAGTCTAGCGAAGTACAATGAGCAGTTCTTC. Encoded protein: CASSSLAKYNEQFF.

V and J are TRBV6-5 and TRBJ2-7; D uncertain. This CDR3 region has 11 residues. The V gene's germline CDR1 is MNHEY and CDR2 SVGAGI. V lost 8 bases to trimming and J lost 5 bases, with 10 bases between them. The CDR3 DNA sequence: TGTGCCAGCCACTTCGGAGACGAGCAGTACTTC. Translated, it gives CASHFGDEQYF.

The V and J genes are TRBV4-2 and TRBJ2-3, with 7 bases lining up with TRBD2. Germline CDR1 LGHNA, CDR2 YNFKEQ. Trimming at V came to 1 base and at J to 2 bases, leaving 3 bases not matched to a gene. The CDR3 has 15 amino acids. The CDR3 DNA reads TGTGCCAGCAGCCAAGTCGCGGGGGACACAGATACGCAGTATTTT. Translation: CASSQVAGDTDTQYF.